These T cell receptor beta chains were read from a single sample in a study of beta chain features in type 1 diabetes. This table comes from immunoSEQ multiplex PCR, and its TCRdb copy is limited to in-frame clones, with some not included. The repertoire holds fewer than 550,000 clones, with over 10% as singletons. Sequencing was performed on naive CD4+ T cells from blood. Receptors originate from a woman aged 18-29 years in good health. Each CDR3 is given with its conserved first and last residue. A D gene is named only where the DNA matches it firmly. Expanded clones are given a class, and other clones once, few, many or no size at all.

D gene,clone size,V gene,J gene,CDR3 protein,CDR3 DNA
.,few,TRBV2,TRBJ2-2,CASSETIRGRTGELFF,TGTGCCAGCAGTGAAACAATCAGGGGTCGCACCGGGGAGCTGTTTTTT
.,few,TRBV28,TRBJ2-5,CASSLQPVQETQYF,TGTGCCAGCAGTTTACAGCCCGTACAAGAGACCCAGTACTTC
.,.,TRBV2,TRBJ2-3,CASTRDRDTQYF,TGTGCCAGCACTCGAGACAGAGATACGCAGTATTTT
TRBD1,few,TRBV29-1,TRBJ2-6,CSVEGGQGLLGANVLTF,TGCAGCGTTGAAGGGGGACAGGGTTTGCTCGGGGCCAACGTCCTGACTTTC
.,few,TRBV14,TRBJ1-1,CASSLGSYTEAFF,TGTGCCAGCAGCCTAGGGTCTTACACTGAAGCTTTCTTT
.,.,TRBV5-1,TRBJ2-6,CASSLRFSGANVLTF,TGCGCCAGCAGCTTGAGGTTCTCTGGGGCCAACGTCCTGACTTTC
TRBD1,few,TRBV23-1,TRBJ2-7,CASSNRGEEQYF,TGCGCCAGCAGTAACAGGGGGGAAGAGCAGTACTTC
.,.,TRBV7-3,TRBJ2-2,CASSFQPTGELFF,TGTGCCAGCAGCTTTCAACCGACCGGGGAGCTGTTTTTT
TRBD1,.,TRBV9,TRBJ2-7,CASSYLRTGSRNEQYF,TGTGCCAGCAGTTACCTCCGGACAGGGTCACGGAACGAGCAGTACTTC
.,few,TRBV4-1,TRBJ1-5,CASSQVGRGGNQPQHF,TGCGCCAGCAGCCAAGTTGGCAGGGGAGGCAATCAGCCCCAGCATTTT
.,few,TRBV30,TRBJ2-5,CAWRTGRETQYF,TGTGCCTGGAGGACAGGTCGAGAGACCCAGTACTTC
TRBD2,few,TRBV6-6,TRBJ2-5,CATGTSGAGPEETQYF,TGTGCCACCGGGACTAGCGGGGCAGGGCCAGAAGAGACCCAGTACTTC
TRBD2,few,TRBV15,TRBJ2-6,CATSRLAGGPISGANVLTF,TGTGCCACCAGTAGACTAGCGGGAGGCCCTATCTCTGGGGCCAACGTCCTGACTTTC
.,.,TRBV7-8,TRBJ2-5,CASSPRRIGETQYF,TGTGCCAGCAGCCCACGACGGATAGGAGAGACCCAGTACTTC
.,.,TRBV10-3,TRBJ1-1,CAISDPTEPGNTEAFF,TGTGCCATCAGTGATCCGACAGAGCCTGGGAACACTGAAGCTTTCTTT
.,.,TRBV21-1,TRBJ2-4,CAMWGCLAKNIQYF,TGTGCCATGTGGGGGTGCCTAGCCAAAAACATTCAGTACTTC
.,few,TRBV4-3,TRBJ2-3,CASSQAGWSTDTQYF,TGCGCCAGCAGCCAAGCGGGATGGAGCACAGATACGCAGTATTTT
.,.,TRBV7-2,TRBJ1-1,CASSLAARVSADTEAFF,TGTGCCAGCAGCTTAGCAGCCAGGGTATCGGCGGACACTGAAGCTTTCTTT
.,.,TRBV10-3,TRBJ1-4,CAISAGTGGEKLFF,TGTGCCATCAGCGCCGGGACGGGCGGTGAAAAACTGTTTTTT
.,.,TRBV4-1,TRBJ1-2,CASSQDGRGLGYTF,TGCGCCAGCAGCCAAGACGGCAGGGGATTGGGCTACACCTTC
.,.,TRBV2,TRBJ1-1,CASSLNRPNTEAFF,TGTGCCAGCAGTTTAAATCGCCCGAACACTGAAGCTTTCTTT
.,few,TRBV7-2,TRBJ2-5,CASSSVFQETQYF,TGTGCCAGCAGCTCGGTCTTCCAAGAGACCCAGTACTTC
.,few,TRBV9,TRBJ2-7,CASSVDGSSYEQYF,TGTGCCAGCAGCGTAGACGGCAGCTCCTACGAGCAGTACTTC
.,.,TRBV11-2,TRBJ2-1,CASSLGLGEQFF,TGTGCCAGCAGCTTAGGACTCGGTGAGCAGTTCTTC
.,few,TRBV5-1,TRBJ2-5,CASSFGMPRITQYF,TGCGCCAGCAGCTTTGGGATGCCCCGGATTACCCAGTACTTC
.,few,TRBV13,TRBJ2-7,CASSLADPGGFYEQYF,TGTGCCAGCAGCTTAGCCGACCCTGGGGGTTTCTACGAGCAGTACTTC
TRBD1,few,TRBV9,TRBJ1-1,CASSAAGQGFRTEAFF,TGTGCCAGCAGCGCCGCGGGACAGGGTTTTCGAACTGAAGCTTTCTTT
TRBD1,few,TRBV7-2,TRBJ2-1,CASSRGGDEQFF,TGTGCCAGCTCACGAGGGGGCGATGAGCAGTTCTTC
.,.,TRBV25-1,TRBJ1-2,CASSEPSRYGYTF,TGTGCCAGCAGTGAACCTTCCCGTTATGGCTACACCTTC
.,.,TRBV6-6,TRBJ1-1,CASSYSAGMNTEAFF,TGTGCCAGCAGTTACTCGGCAGGGATGAACACTGAAGCTTTCTTT